This passage covers 25 T cell receptor beta chains from one sample sequenced in a study of blood T cell repertoires in COVID-19. Sequenced by immunoSEQ multiplex PCR; TCRdb stores in-frame clones only, minus some. The table includes roughly 220,000 clones, about 85% detected once. The sequencing input was peripheral blood. The receptors here all came from a woman aged 50 to 65 with COVID-19, enrolled during active disease.

The chain couples TRBV6-2 or TRBV6-3 to TRBJ2-2; perhaps TRBD2 as D (5 bases). The CDR3 runs to 16 residues. Germline CDR1 is MNHEY and CDR2 is SVGEGT. Trimming pared 2 bases from V and 4 bases from J, leaving 14 bases between. The CDR3 protein is CASSYLGYGGTGELFF. The CDR3 DNA reads TGTGCCAGCAGTTACCTTGGTTACGGAGGCACCGGGGAGCTGTTTTTT.

The chain employs TRBV24-1 and TRBJ2-3; TRBD1 agrees at 10 bases. The CDR3 is 16 residues long. Trimming cost V 2 bases and J 2 bases; bases outside gene matches: 3. CDR1 and CDR2 from the germline V gene are KGHDR and SFDVKD. The CDR3 protein is CATSDSDRGITDTQYF. CDR3 DNA sequence: TGTGCCACCAGTGATTCGGACAGGGGGATCACAGATACGCAGTATTTT.

This clone occurred once. The chain employs TRBV9 and TRBJ1-2, with 9 bases fitting TRBD1. The CDR3 has 16 residues. After removal of 0 bases from V and 4 bases from J, the junction contained 7 bases not matched to a gene. Germline V CDR1 and CDR2: SGDLS, YYNGEE. The CDR3 reads CASSVAQGQGGYGYTF. The CDR3 DNA follows: TGTGCCAGCAGCGTAGCTCAGGGACAGGGTGGCTATGGCTACACCTTC.

J is TRBJ2-1 and V is TRBV7-2; 10 bases map to TRBD2. J was trimmed by 6 bases and V by 4 bases; bases with no gene match: 0. The CDR3 runs 13 residues. The V gene's germline CDR1 is SGHTA and CDR2 FQGNSA. CDR3 nucleotides: TGTGCCAGCAGCTCTAGCGGGGGCAATGAGCAGTTCTTC. Protein product: CASSSSGGNEQFF.

The DNA for the CDR3 is TGTGCCAGCAGCCGAGACAGGGGGCGCCGAGATGAGCAGTTCTTC. Its protein is CASSRDRGRRDEQFF. The chain uses TRBV6-6 and TRBJ2-1; the match to TRBD1 covers 10 bases. The V gene's germline CDR1 is MNHNY and CDR2 SVGAGI (reference sequence). V lost 6 bases to trimming and J lost 8 bases; unmatched junction nucleotides: 10. The CDR3 has 15 residues.

This sequence joins TRBV10-3 and TRBJ2-7; tentatively, D is TRBD2 (6 bases). Between the trimmed V and J ends, which lost 10 bases and 0 bases, there was a span of 28 bases. Germline V CDR1 and CDR2: ENHRY, SYGVKD. The CDR3 has 18 amino acids. CDR3 sequence (DNA): TGTGCCAACAGCCCACCCGGACTACACATCCTCTTCTCCTACGAGCAGTACGTC. Residues: CANSPPGLHILFSYEQYV.

The V gene is TRBV5-8, the J gene TRBJ2-5; D is perhaps TRBD2 (6 bases). V lost 5 bases, J lost 2 bases, and 16 bases lay in between. The V gene's germline CDR1 is SGHTS and CDR2 YDEGEE. The CDR3 has 15 amino acids. Here the CDR3 DNA reads TGTGCCAGCAGGCGGGGAGGATGGCAGCAAGAGACCCAGTACTTC. This translates into CASRRGGWQQETQYF.

V usage is TRBV7-8 and J usage is TRBJ1-1; a weak D match, TRBD1 (5 bases). The CDR3 length is 15 residues. Germline CDR1 is SGHVS and CDR2 is FQNEAQ. Trimming removed 0 bases from V and 1 base from J, with 9 bases in between. The chain's CDR3 is CASSLAGQGNTEAFF. In DNA form, the CDR3 reads TGTGCCAGCAGCTTAGCAGGGCAGGGGAACACTGAAGCTTTCTTT.

The chain couples TRBV28 to TRBJ1-3; TRBD1 agrees at 7 bases. From germline, CDR1 is MDHEN and CDR2 SYDVKM. This CDR3 has 15 residues. After removal of 6 bases from V and 4 bases from J, the junction contained 9 bases not matched to a gene. The CDR3 coding sequence is TGTGCCAGCAGCCCTGAGGGACAGCTCGGAAACACCATATATTTT. This gives the protein CASSPEGQLGNTIYF.

With respect to this clone: The sample contains more than one DNA sequence encoding this CDR3. This chain connects TRBV5-1 to TRBJ1-1; D is ambiguous. There are 13 residues in the CDR3. From germline, CDR1 is SGHRS and CDR2 YFSETQ. Trimming took off 0 bases at V and 3 bases at J, with 6 bases between the two ends. The CDR3 loop is CASSLAGYTEAFF. CDR3 coding DNA: TGCGCCAGCAGCTTGGCGGGGTACACTGAAGCTTTCTTT.

V usage is TRBV10-1 and J usage is TRBJ2-3, with 11 bases fitting TRBD2. J lost 5 bases, V lost 2 bases, and 15 bases had no gene match. The V gene's germline CDR1 is WNHNN and CDR2 SYGVQD (reference sequence). The CDR3 sequence is 19 residues long. CDR3 amino acids: CASSEPGLAGPRREDTQYF. The CDR3 coding sequence is TGCGCCAGCAGTGAGCCTGGACTAGCGGGCCCCCGACGGGAAGATACGCAGTATTTT.

The chain employs TRBV9 and TRBJ2-3; 12 nucleotides line up with TRBD2. The J segment lost 3 bases and the V segment lost 3 bases, leaving 5 bases of the junction unmatched. This CDR3 has 16 amino acids. The germline V gene encodes CDR1 SGDLS and CDR2 YYNGEE. The CDR3 protein is CASSARTSGETDTQYF. The DNA for the CDR3 is TGTGCCAGCAGCGCCCGGACTAGCGGGGAAACAGATACGCAGTATTTT. The full variable domain, its missing parts supplied by reference TRBV9 and TRBJ2-3, is DSGVTQTPKHLITATGQRVTLRCSPRSGDLSVYWYQQSLDQGLQFLIQYYNGEERAKGNILERFSAQQFPDLHSELNLSSLELGDSALYFCASSARTSGETDTQYFGPGTRLTVL.

This chain joins TRBV7-6 and TRBJ1-3, with D possibly being TRBD1 (5 bases). Germline values: CDR1 SGHVS, CDR2 FNYEAQ. The CDR3 extends over 15 amino acids. Trimming took 1 base from V and 2 from J, leaving 9 bases between them. The CDR3 loop reads CASSLGQGPGNTIYF. CDR3 bases: TGTGCCAGCAGCTTAGGGCAGGGCCCTGGAAACACCATATATTTT.

The DNA of the CDR3 is TGTGCCAGCTCACCGATGGGGGCGGACACTGAAGCTTTCTTT. It yields the protein CASSPMGADTEAFF. The chain employs TRBV18 and TRBJ1-1, with a possible D match to TRBD1 (6 bases). V was cut by 3 bases and J by 3 bases, with 11 bases left in between. Germline assignment: CDR1 KGHSH and CDR2 LQKENI. The CDR3 is 14 residues long. The full variable domain, its missing parts supplied by reference TRBV18 and TRBJ1-1, is NAGVMQNPRHLVRRRGQEARLRCSPMKGHSHVYWYRQLPEEGLKFMVYLQKENIIDESGMPKERFSAEFPKEGPSILRIQQVVRGDSAAYFCASSPMGADTEAFFGQGTRLTVV.

In its sample, this clone was seen once. V gene TRBV7-2 combines with J gene TRBJ1-3; tentative D call: TRBD1 (6 bases). CDR1 is SGHTA and CDR2 is FQGNSA in the germline V gene. The CDR3 totals 15 residues. V lost 3 bases and J lost 0, with 9 bases in between. The CDR3 DNA sequence: TGTGCCAGCAGCTTCGGACAGAGCTCTGGAAACACCATATATTTT. Amino acid sequence: CASSFGQSSGNTIYF.

This clone was seen many times. The J gene is TRBJ2-3, the V gene TRBV5-6, with a weak D call TRBD2 (6 bases). CDR1 is SGHDT, CDR2 YYEEEE, per germline. V was pared by 4 bases and J by 2 bases, with 17 bases between. The CDR3 is 16 amino acids. The CDR3 spells CASSPRTNPFTDTQYF. The CDR3, as DNA: TGTGCCAGCAGCCCCCGGACTAACCCCTTCACAGATACGCAGTATTTT. Combining the CDR3 with reference TRBV5-6 and TRBJ2-3 gives the whole variable domain DAGVTQSPTHLIKTRGQQVTLRCSPKSGHDTVSWYQQALGQGPQFIFQYYEEEERQRGNFPDRFSGHQFPNYSSELNVNALLLGDSALYLCASSPRTNPFTDTQYFGPGTRLTVL.

This sequence joins TRBV5-8 and TRBJ1-5; the match to TRBD1 covers 10 bases. Germline V CDR1 and CDR2: SGHTS, YDEGEE. The CDR3 loop spans 15 amino acids. J lost 4 bases, V lost 6 bases, and 7 bases had no gene match. CDR3 amino acids: CASIPPGQGNQPQHF. The CDR3 nucleotides read TGTGCCAGCATCCCTCCGGGACAGGGGAATCAGCCCCAGCATTTT.

This chain joins TRBV4-2 and TRBJ2-3; D may be TRBD2 (6 bases). V lost 4 bases, J lost 0 bases, and 14 bases lay in between. The CDR3 has 16 amino acids. The V gene's germline CDR1 is LGHNA and CDR2 YNFKEQ. The CDR3: CASSPPAGGSTDTQYF. The CDR3 region has the DNA TGTGCCAGCAGCCCGCCGGCTGGGGGGAGCACAGATACGCAGTATTTT.

V is TRBV11-2 and J is TRBJ2-7; D might be TRBD1 (6 bases). Between the trimmed V and J ends, which lost 5 bases and 7 bases, there was a span of 15 bases. The CDR3 runs 13 residues. CDR1 is SGHAT and CDR2 is FQNNGV in the germline V gene. The CDR3 nucleotides read TGTGCCAGCAGCCTAAAGAGGGGGTTGGAGCAGTACGTC. Translation gives CASSLKRGLEQYV.

The rearrangement links TRBV5-8 to TRBJ1-3; no reliable D call. CDR3 length equals 12 residues. CDR1 and CDR2 (germline): SGHTS, YDEGEE. V was pared by 6 bases and J by 2 bases, with 6 bases between. The CDR3 protein is CASTRPGNTIYF. The CDR3 nucleotides read TGTGCCAGCACTCGTCCTGGAAACACCATATATTTT.

The genes are TRBV5-1 and TRBJ2-3; no clear D gene. This CDR3 is 15 amino acids long. CDR1 is SGHRS and CDR2 is YFSETQ in the germline V gene. Between the trimmed V and J ends, which lost 0 bases and 4 bases, there was a span of 12 bases. The CDR3 loop is CASSLAVAQADTQYF. In DNA, the CDR3 is TGCGCCAGCAGCTTGGCGGTAGCCCAAGCAGATACGCAGTATTTT.

The J gene is TRBJ2-2, the V gene TRBV14, with D possibly TRBD2 on 6 matching bases. Trimming shortened V by 0 bases and J by 7 bases, and 15 bases separated the two germline ends. Germline values: CDR1 SGHDN, CDR2 FVKESK. The CDR3 runs to 16 residues. Here the CDR3 reads CASSQDFGGRHGELFF. CDR3 nucleotide sequence: TGTGCCAGCAGCCAAGATTTTGGAGGGCGTCACGGGGAGCTGTTTTTT.

The V call is TRBV13, the J call TRBJ1-1; TRBD1 is a possible D gene (6 bases). Germline V CDR1 and CDR2: PRHDT, FYEKMQ (reference sequence). Trimming left V 5 bases short and J 4 bases short, with 14 bases between. The CDR3 length is 14 residues. The CDR3 nucleotides read TGTGCCAGCAGCACAAACAGGGTTACCACTGAAGCTTTCTTT. This codes for CASSTNRVTTEAFF.

The rearrangement links TRBV21-1 to TRBJ1-5. TRBV21-1 is shown as a pseudogene. The CDR3 is made up of 18 amino acids. The CDR3 DNA reads TGTGCCAGCAGCAAACTTTGGCAGACCTACTATAGCAATCAGCCCCAGCATTTT. Encoded protein: CASSKLWQTYYSNQPQHF.

This sequence joins TRBV10-1 and TRBJ2-3; D might be TRBD2 (6 bases). The germline V gene has CDR1 WNHNN and CDR2 SYGVQD (reference sequence). The V gene lost 2 bases and the J gene lost 9 bases, with 12 bases spanning the gap. The CDR3 runs to 13 residues. The CDR3 region is CASSETRTTTQYF. In DNA form, the CDR3 reads TGCGCCAGCAGTGAGACCCGGACTACGACGCAGTATTTT.